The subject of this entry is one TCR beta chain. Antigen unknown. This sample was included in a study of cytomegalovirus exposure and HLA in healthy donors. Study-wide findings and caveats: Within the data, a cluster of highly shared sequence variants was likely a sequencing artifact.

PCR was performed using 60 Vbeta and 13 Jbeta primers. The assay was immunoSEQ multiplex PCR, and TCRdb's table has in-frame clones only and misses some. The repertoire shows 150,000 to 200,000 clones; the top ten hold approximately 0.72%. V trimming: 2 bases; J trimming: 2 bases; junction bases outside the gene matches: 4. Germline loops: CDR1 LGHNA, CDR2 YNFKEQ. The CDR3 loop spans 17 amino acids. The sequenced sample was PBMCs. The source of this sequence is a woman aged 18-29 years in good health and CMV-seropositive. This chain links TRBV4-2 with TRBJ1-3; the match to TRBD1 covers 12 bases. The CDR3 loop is CASSQPGQGATGNTIYF. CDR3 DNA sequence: TGTGCCAGCAGCCAACCGGGACAGGGGGCTACTGGAAACACCATATATTTT.